This T cell receptor beta chain was found in a study of immune characterization of retroperitoneal liposarcoma. Trimming took off 2 bases at V and 10 bases at J, with 15 bases between the two ends. Germline CDR1 and CDR2: MNHEY and SVGAGI. This CDR3 has 15 residues. One entry per CDR3 protein results from TCRdb running MiXCR on the PCR reads. The sample shows roughly 11,000 distinct CDR3 sequences, over 25% of them seen only once. This TCR came from a female donor with retroperitoneal liposarcoma. The rearrangement joins TRBV6-5 to TRBJ1-6; possibly TRBD1 for D (6 bases). Source material: tumor tissue. CDR3 amino acids: CASSYIMGGGSPLHF. CDR3 bases: TGTGCCAGCAGTTACATCATGGGGGGCGGCTCACCCCTCCACTTT.